This T cell receptor beta chain was recovered during a study of pediatric ulcerative colitis. The method was immunoSEQ multiplex PCR; TCRdb's version includes in-frame clones alone and lacks a portion of them. Found here are tens of thousands of clones, 85% to 90% of them singletons; the top ten hold 1.5%. CDR3 length equals 16 residues. The junction had 5 bases not matched to a gene; V was cut back by 2 bases and J by 4 bases. Germline V gene sequence: CDR1 MNHEY, CDR2 SVGAGI. The TCR was taken from a boy aged 10-17 years who was a control in a study of pediatric ulcerative colitis. This chain joins TRBV6-5 and TRBJ2-2; 9 nucleotides match TRBD2. Material: blood. The chain's CDR3 is CASSYSGGYGTGELFF. DNA for the CDR3: TGTGCCAGCAGTTACAGCGGGGGGTATGGCACCGGGGAGCTGTTTTTT.